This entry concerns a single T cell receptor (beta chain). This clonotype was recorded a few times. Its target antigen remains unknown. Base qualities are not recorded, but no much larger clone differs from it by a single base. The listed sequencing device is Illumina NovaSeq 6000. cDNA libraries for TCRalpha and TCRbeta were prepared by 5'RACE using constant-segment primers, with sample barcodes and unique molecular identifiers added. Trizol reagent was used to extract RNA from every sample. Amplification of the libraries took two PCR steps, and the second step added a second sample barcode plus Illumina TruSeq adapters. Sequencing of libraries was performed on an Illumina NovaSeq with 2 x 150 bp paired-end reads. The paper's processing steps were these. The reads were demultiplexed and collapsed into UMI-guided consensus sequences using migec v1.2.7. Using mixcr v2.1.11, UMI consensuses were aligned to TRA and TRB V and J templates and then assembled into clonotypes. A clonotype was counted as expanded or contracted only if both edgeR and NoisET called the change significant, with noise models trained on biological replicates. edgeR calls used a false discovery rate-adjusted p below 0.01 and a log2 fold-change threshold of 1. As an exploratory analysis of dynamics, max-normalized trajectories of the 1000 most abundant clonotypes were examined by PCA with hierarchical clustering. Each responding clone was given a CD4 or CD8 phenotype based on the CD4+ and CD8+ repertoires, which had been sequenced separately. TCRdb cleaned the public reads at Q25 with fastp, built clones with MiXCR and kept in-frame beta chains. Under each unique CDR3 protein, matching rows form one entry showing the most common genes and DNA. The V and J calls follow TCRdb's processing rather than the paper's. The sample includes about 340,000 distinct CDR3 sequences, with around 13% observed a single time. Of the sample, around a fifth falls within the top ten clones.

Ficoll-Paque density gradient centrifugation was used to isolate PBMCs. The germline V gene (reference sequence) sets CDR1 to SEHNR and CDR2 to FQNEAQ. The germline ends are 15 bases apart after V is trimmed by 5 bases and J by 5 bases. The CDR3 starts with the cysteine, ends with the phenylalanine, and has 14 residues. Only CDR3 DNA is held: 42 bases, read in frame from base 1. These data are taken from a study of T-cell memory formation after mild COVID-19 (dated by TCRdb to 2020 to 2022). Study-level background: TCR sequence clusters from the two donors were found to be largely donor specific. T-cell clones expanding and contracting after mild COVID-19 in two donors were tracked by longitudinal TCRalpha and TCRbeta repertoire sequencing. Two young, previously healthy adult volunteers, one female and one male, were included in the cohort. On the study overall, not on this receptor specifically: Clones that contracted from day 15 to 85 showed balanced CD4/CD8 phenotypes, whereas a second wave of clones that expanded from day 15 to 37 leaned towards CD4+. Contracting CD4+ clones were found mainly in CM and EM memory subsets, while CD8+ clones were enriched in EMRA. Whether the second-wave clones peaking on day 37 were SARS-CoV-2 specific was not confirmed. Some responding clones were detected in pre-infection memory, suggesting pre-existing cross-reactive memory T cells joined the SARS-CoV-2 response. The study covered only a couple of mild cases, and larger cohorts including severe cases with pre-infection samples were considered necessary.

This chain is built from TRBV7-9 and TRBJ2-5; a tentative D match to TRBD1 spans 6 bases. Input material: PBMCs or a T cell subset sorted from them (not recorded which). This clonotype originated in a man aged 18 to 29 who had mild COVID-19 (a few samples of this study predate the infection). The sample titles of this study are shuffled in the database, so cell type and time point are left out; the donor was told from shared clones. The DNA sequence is TGTGCCAGCAGCCCAGAGGACAGACGGGAGACCCAGTACTTC. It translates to CASSPEDRRETQYF. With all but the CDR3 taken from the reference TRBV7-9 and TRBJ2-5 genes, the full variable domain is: DTGVSQNPRHKITKRGQNVTFRCDPISEHNRLYWYRQTLGQGPEFLTYFQNEAQLEKSRLLSDRFSAERPKGSFSTLEIQRTEQGDSAMYLCASSPEDRRETQYFGPGTRLLVL.